These T cell receptor beta chains were read from a single sample in a study of vaccination effects on CD4 cells after COVID-19. These receptors' targets are unknown. The repertoire was sequenced with immunoSEQ multiplex PCR; TCRdb's copy has only in-frame clones and lacks some. The sample includes around 47,000 clones, more than 60% of them seen just once. Specimen: CD4+ T cells from PBMCs cultured with a peptide pool, collected before COVID-19 vaccination. The receptors originated from a human donor who had a prior SARS-CoV-2 infection. Each CDR3 is given with its conserved first and last residue. The D gene is left open where the match is weak. Size is stated for part of the rows, as once, few or many counts, or as a class when the clone is expanded.

J gene: TRBJ1-3; D gene: NA; clone size: NA; V gene: TRBV6-6; CDR3 protein: CASSSPGLNSGNTIYF; CDR3 DNA: TGTGCCAGCAGTTCTCCGGGGCTGAACTCTGGAAACACCATATATTTT
J gene: TRBJ1-4; D gene: NA; clone size: NA; V gene: TRBV4-2; CDR3 protein: CASSQDYTGTNEKLFF; CDR3 DNA: TGTGCCAGCAGCCAAGATTATACAGGGACTAATGAAAAACTGTTTTTT
J gene: TRBJ1-4; D gene: NA; clone size: NA; V gene: TRBV7-9; CDR3 protein: CASSLLVGPDEKLFF; CDR3 DNA: TGTGCCAGCAGCCTATTGGTAGGCCCGGATGAAAAACTGTTTTTT
J gene: TRBJ2-1; D gene: NA; clone size: NA; V gene: TRBV7-9; CDR3 protein: CASSSWGRGGSYNEQFF; CDR3 DNA: TGTGCCAGCAGCTCCTGGGGGCGGGGAGGCTCCTACAATGAGCAGTTCTTC
J gene: TRBJ2-3; D gene: TRBD2; clone size: NA; V gene: TRBV5-4; CDR3 protein: CASSPTSGGRTDTQYF; CDR3 DNA: TGTGCCAGCAGCCCCACTAGCGGGGGTCGGACAGATACGCAGTATTTT
J gene: TRBJ2-5; D gene: NA; clone size: NA; V gene: TRBV30; CDR3 protein: CAWSTSGSLVETQYF; CDR3 DNA: TGTGCCTGGAGTACGAGCGGATCTTTGGTAGAGACCCAGTACTTC
J gene: TRBJ2-3; D gene: TRBD2; clone size: few; V gene: TRBV6-5; CDR3 protein: CASMAGGPDTQYF; CDR3 DNA: TGTGCCAGCATGGCGGGAGGGCCAGATACGCAGTATTTT
J gene: TRBJ2-7; D gene: NA; clone size: NA; V gene: TRBV7-3; CDR3 protein: CASSSRYDDEQYF; CDR3 DNA: TGTGCCAGCAGCTCTCGTTACGACGACGAGCAGTACTTC
J gene: TRBJ2-5; D gene: NA; clone size: NA; V gene: TRBV11-2; CDR3 protein: CASSSLAGETQYF; CDR3 DNA: TGTGCCAGCAGCTCTTTAGCTGGGGAGACCCAGTACTTC
J gene: TRBJ2-2; D gene: TRBD1; clone size: few; V gene: TRBV19; CDR3 protein: CASSNRGSTGELFF; CDR3 DNA: TGTGCCAGTTCAAACAGGGGGAGCACCGGGGAGCTGTTTTTT
J gene: TRBJ2-3; D gene: NA; clone size: NA; V gene: TRBV10-3; CDR3 protein: CAISESERKSTDTQYF; CDR3 DNA: TGTGCCATCAGTGAGTCTGAGCGAAAGAGCACAGATACGCAGTATTTT
J gene: TRBJ2-5; D gene: NA; clone size: once; V gene: TRBV7-3; CDR3 protein: CASSSLGAETQYF; CDR3 DNA: TGTGCCAGCAGCTCCCTCGGGGCAGAGACCCAGTACTTC
J gene: TRBJ2-7; D gene: TRBD1; clone size: NA; V gene: TRBV7-2; CDR3 protein: CASSLAGQGIYEQYF; CDR3 DNA: TGTGCCAGCAGCTTAGCAGGACAGGGGATCTACGAGCAGTACTTC
J gene: TRBJ2-1; D gene: TRBD2; clone size: few; V gene: TRBV6-5; CDR3 protein: CVGAGGPYNEQFF; CDR3 DNA: TGTGTGGGGGCGGGGGGCCCCTACAATGAGCAGTTCTTC
J gene: TRBJ1-5; D gene: NA; clone size: NA; V gene: TRBV6-2/TRBV6-3; CDR3 protein: CASSTAFAWFSNQPQHF; CDR3 DNA: TGTGCCAGCAGTACTGCCTTTGCGTGGTTTAGCAATCAGCCCCAGCATTTT
J gene: TRBJ2-5; D gene: TRBD1; clone size: few; V gene: TRBV4-3; CDR3 protein: CASSRTTGWTGRETQYF; CDR3 DNA: TGCGCCAGCAGCCGGACTACCGGGTGGACAGGGAGAGAGACCCAGTACTTC
J gene: TRBJ2-5; D gene: NA; clone size: NA; V gene: TRBV18; CDR3 protein: CASSPPSRGQETQYF; CDR3 DNA: TGTGCCAGCTCACCACCGAGCAGGGGCCAAGAGACCCAGTACTTC
J gene: TRBJ2-2; D gene: TRBD2; clone size: NA; V gene: TRBV4-3; CDR3 protein: CASSQEPRTSGGELFF; CDR3 DNA: TGCGCCAGCAGCCAAGAGCCGCGGACTAGCGGGGGGGAGCTGTTTTTT
J gene: TRBJ2-7; D gene: TRBD2; clone size: NA; V gene: TRBV4-1; CDR3 protein: CASSQGRGRSYYEQYF; CDR3 DNA: TGCGCCAGCAGCCAGGGGCGCGGGAGGTCATACTACGAGCAGTACTTC
J gene: TRBJ1-1; D gene: NA; clone size: NA; V gene: TRBV5-4; CDR3 protein: CASRDRSSMNTEAFF; CDR3 DNA: TGTGCCAGCAGGGACAGAAGTAGCATGAACACTGAAGCTTTCTTT
J gene: TRBJ1-2; D gene: NA; clone size: NA; V gene: TRBV19; CDR3 protein: CASSIEGRVGYGYTF; CDR3 DNA: TGTGCCAGTAGTATAGAAGGCAGGGTGGGGTATGGCTACACCTTC
J gene: TRBJ2-3; D gene: NA; clone size: NA; V gene: TRBV11-3; CDR3 protein: CASSFTLLSADTQYF; CDR3 DNA: TGTGCCAGCAGCTTCACCTTACTTTCAGCAGATACGCAGTATTTT
J gene: TRBJ1-3; D gene: NA; clone size: NA; V gene: TRBV9; CDR3 protein: CASSATISGNTIYF; CDR3 DNA: TGTGCCAGCAGCGCCACAATCTCTGGAAACACCATATATTTT
J gene: TRBJ1-2; D gene: NA; clone size: few; V gene: TRBV6-5; CDR3 protein: CASSYSKRSLGYTF; CDR3 DNA: TGTGCCAGCAGTTACTCGAAAAGAAGCCTGGGCTACACCTTC
J gene: TRBJ2-2; D gene: NA; clone size: few; V gene: TRBV10-3; CDR3 protein: CAISESFQAAGELFF; CDR3 DNA: TGTGCCATCAGTGAGTCGTTTCAAGCGGCCGGGGAGCTGTTTTTT
J gene: TRBJ1-1; D gene: NA; clone size: NA; V gene: TRBV21-1; CDR3 protein: CASSKEVNEGRGNTEAFF; CDR3 DNA: TGTGCCAGCAGCAAAGAGGTAAACGAGGGCAGGGGGAACACTGAAGCTTTCTTT
J gene: TRBJ2-5; D gene: TRBD2; clone size: NA; V gene: TRBV20-1; CDR3 protein: CSASSGGPPAPQYF; CDR3 DNA: TGCAGTGCTAGTTCGGGGGGGCCCCCTGCTCCCCAGTACTTC
J gene: TRBJ2-3; D gene: TRBD1; clone size: NA; V gene: TRBV5-1; CDR3 protein: CASSRTGTGEDTQYF; CDR3 DNA: TGCGCCAGCAGCAGGACCGGGACAGGGGAAGATACGCAGTATTTT
J gene: TRBJ2-7; D gene: TRBD2; clone size: few; V gene: TRBV18; CDR3 protein: CASSPISGTYEQYF; CDR3 DNA: TGTGCCAGCTCACCGATTAGCGGGACCTACGAGCAGTACTTC
J gene: TRBJ2-5; D gene: NA; clone size: NA; V gene: TRBV2; CDR3 protein: CASSEDSRETQYF; CDR3 DNA: TGTGCCAGCAGTGAAGATTCGAGGGAGACCCAGTACTTC
J gene: TRBJ2-2; D gene: TRBD1; clone size: NA; V gene: TRBV19; CDR3 protein: CASSGQGNYRDTGELFF; CDR3 DNA: TGTGCCAGTTCGGGACAGGGGAATTACAGAGACACCGGGGAGCTGTTTTTT
J gene: TRBJ2-4; D gene: NA; clone size: NA; V gene: TRBV5-4; CDR3 protein: CASSLGVGAKNIQYF; CDR3 DNA: TGTGCCAGCAGCTTGGGAGTTGGGGCCAAAAACATTCAGTACTTC
J gene: TRBJ2-7; D gene: NA; clone size: NA; V gene: TRBV3-1/TRBV3-2; CDR3 protein: CASSLRQASYEQYF; CDR3 DNA: TGTGCCAGCAGCCTACGACAGGCCTCCTACGAGCAGTACTTC
J gene: TRBJ2-7; D gene: TRBD1; clone size: NA; V gene: TRBV5-4; CDR3 protein: CASSPTGTRYEQYF; CDR3 DNA: TGTGCCAGCAGCCCGACAGGGACAAGGTACGAGCAGTACTTC
J gene: TRBJ2-7; D gene: NA; clone size: few; V gene: TRBV11-3; CDR3 protein: CASSLGGPDEQYF; CDR3 DNA: TGTGCCAGCAGCTTAGGGGGTCCCGACGAGCAGTACTTC
J gene: TRBJ2-1; D gene: TRBD1; clone size: NA; V gene: TRBV5-1; CDR3 protein: CASKQGAGNEQFF; CDR3 DNA: TGCGCCAGTAAACAGGGGGCTGGCAATGAGCAGTTCTTC
J gene: TRBJ2-7; D gene: NA; clone size: NA; V gene: TRBV28; CDR3 protein: CASSLYATYEQYF; CDR3 DNA: TGTGCCAGCAGTTTATACGCTACCTACGAGCAGTACTTC
J gene: TRBJ1-1; D gene: NA; clone size: once; V gene: TRBV10-3; CDR3 protein: CAISDQGQGETEAFF; CDR3 DNA: TGTGCCATCAGTGACCAAGGACAAGGGGAGACTGAAGCTTTCTTT
J gene: TRBJ2-1; D gene: TRBD2; clone size: NA; V gene: TRBV5-1; CDR3 protein: CASSLVPSGKDNEQFF; CDR3 DNA: TGCGCCAGCAGCTTGGTTCCTAGCGGGAAAGACAATGAGCAGTTCTTC
J gene: TRBJ2-7; D gene: NA; clone size: NA; V gene: TRBV5-1; CDR3 protein: CASSLALEGDHSYEQYF; CDR3 DNA: TGCGCCAGCAGCTTGGCCTTGGAGGGGGATCACTCCTACGAGCAGTACTTC
J gene: TRBJ2-7; D gene: NA; clone size: NA; V gene: TRBV6-2/TRBV6-3; CDR3 protein: CASSYHTYYEQYF; CDR3 DNA: TGTGCCAGCAGTTACCATACCTACTACGAGCAGTACTTC
J gene: TRBJ2-5; D gene: NA; clone size: NA; V gene: TRBV2; CDR3 protein: CASRFETAQETQYF; CDR3 DNA: TGTGCCAGCAGATTCGAGACAGCCCAAGAGACCCAGTACTTC
J gene: TRBJ2-1; D gene: NA; clone size: NA; V gene: TRBV5-1; CDR3 protein: CASSFLAGADDYNEQFF; CDR3 DNA: TGCGCCAGCAGCTTTTTGGCGGGGGCGGACGACTACAATGAGCAGTTCTTC
J gene: TRBJ2-7; D gene: TRBD2; clone size: few; V gene: TRBV5-1; CDR3 protein: CASSLAPAGASIYEQYF; CDR3 DNA: TGCGCCAGCAGCTTGGCGCCAGCGGGGGCTTCAATCTACGAGCAGTACTTC
J gene: TRBJ2-7; D gene: TRBD1; clone size: NA; V gene: TRBV7-3; CDR3 protein: CASSWTGGLSEQYF; CDR3 DNA: TGTGCCAGCAGCTGGACAGGTGGTCTCAGCGAGCAGTACTTC
J gene: TRBJ2-1; D gene: NA; clone size: NA; V gene: TRBV21-1; CDR3 protein: CASSKGGFSREICDEQFF; CDR3 DNA: TGTGCCAGCAGCAAAGGTGGTTTCTCACGGGAGATATGTGATGAGCAGTTCTTC
J gene: TRBJ2-1; D gene: TRBD2; clone size: NA; V gene: TRBV5-4; CDR3 protein: CASSLAARGGNEQFF; CDR3 DNA: TGTGCCAGCAGCTTGGCAGCGCGGGGGGGCAATGAGCAGTTCTTC
J gene: TRBJ2-7; D gene: NA; clone size: few; V gene: TRBV11-3; CDR3 protein: CASSDNSYEQYF; CDR3 DNA: TGTGCCAGCAGCGACAACTCCTACGAGCAGTACTTC
J gene: TRBJ2-1; D gene: TRBD2; clone size: NA; V gene: TRBV7-2; CDR3 protein: CASKAGLAGGNEQFF; CDR3 DNA: TGTGCCAGCAAGGCCGGACTAGCGGGTGGTAATGAGCAGTTCTTC
J gene: TRBJ1-2; D gene: NA; clone size: NA; V gene: TRBV6-5; CDR3 protein: CASSPGWGGYGYTF; CDR3 DNA: TGTGCCAGCAGTCCAGGGTGGGGGGGCTATGGCTACACCTTC
J gene: TRBJ2-1; D gene: NA; clone size: NA; V gene: TRBV7-9; CDR3 protein: CASSLYVSEQFF; CDR3 DNA: TGTGCCAGCAGCTTATACGTCAGCGAGCAGTTCTTC
J gene: TRBJ2-6; D gene: NA; clone size: NA; V gene: TRBV27; CDR3 protein: CAPPGANVLTF; CDR3 DNA: TGTGCCCCCCCTGGGGCCAACGTCCTGACTTTC